This T cell receptor beta chain was identified in a study of cytomegalovirus exposure and HLA in healthy donors. Study results and limitations: TCR beta chains numbering about 160 were designated cytomegalovirus-associated. Reportedly, diagnosis of cytomegalovirus status by the classifier showed high specificity and sensitivity.

Data came from immunoSEQ multiplex PCR; TCRdb stores just in-frame clones and leaves some out. This table has about 150,000 clones, around 88% appearing once. From the roughly 120-subject validation cohort, which was separate from the roughly 710-subject first cohort, the donors were drawn. The CDR3 totals 14 residues. Looked up from germline, CDR1 is SGDLS and CDR2 is YYNGEE. The germline V and J ends were trimmed by 3 bases and 1 base, with 8 bases remaining between them. Note on this clone: Its antigen is as yet unknown.

The chain couples TRBV9 to TRBJ2-1; D unclear. The receptor's source is a man younger than 35 in good health and CMV-seropositive. Material: PBMCs. The CDR3 DNA follows: TGTGCCAGCAGCGCCCAGAATTCCTACAATGAGCAGTTCTTC. Residues: CASSAQNSYNEQFF.